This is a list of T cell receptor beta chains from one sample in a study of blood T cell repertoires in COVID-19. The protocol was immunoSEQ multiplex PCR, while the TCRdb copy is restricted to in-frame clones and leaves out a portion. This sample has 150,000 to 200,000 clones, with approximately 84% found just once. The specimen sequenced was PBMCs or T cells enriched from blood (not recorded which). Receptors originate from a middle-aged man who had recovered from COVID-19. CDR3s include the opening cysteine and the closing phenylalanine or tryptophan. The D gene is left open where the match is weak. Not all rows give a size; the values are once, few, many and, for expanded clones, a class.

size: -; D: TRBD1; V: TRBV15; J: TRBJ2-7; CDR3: CATSRAGQGLHEQYF; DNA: TGTGCCACCAGCAGAGCAGGACAGGGACTCCACGAGCAGTACTTC
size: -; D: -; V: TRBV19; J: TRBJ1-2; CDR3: CASSMTWEGYGYTF; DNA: TGTGCCAGTAGTATGACTTGGGAGGGCTATGGCTACACCTTC
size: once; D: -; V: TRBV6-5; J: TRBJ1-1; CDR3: CASRDSMNTEAFF; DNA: TGTGCCAGCAGAGACAGCATGAACACTGAAGCTTTCTTT
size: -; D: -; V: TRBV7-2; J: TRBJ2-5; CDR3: CASSLLHGGETQYF; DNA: TGTGCCAGCAGCTTATTACACGGCGGGGAGACCCAGTACTTC
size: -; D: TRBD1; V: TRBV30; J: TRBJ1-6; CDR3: CAWNDRGNSPLHF; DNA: TGTGCCTGGAATGACAGGGGGAACTCACCCCTCCACTTT
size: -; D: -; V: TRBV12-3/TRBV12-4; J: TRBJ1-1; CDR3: CASSPSFTEAFF; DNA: TGTGCCAGCAGCCCGTCTTTCACTGAAGCTTTCTTT
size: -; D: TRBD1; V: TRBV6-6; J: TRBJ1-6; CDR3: CASIGGGTGNSPLHF; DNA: TGTGCCAGCATCGGGGGGGGGACAGGGAATTCACCCCTCCACTTT
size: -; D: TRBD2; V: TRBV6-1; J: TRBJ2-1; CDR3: CASSEWASGGAISNEQFF; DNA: TGTGCCAGCAGTGAATGGGCTAGCGGGGGGGCAATCTCCAATGAGCAGTTCTTC
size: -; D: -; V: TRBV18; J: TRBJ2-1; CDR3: CASSPPETGDNEQFF; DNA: TGTGCCAGCTCACCACCTGAGACGGGGGACAATGAGCAGTTCTTC
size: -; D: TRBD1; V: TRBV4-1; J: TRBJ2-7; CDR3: CASSHQQGARYEQYF; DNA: TGCGCCAGCAGCCACCAACAGGGGGCGCGGTACGAGCAGTACTTC
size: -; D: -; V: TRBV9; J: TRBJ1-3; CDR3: CASSVGGAGNTIYF; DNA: TGTGCCAGCAGCGTGGGGGGAGCTGGAAACACCATATATTTT
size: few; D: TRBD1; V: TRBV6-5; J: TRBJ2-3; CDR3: CASRDRARTDTQYF; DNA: TGTGCCAGCCGGGACAGGGCCCGCACAGATACGCAGTATTTT
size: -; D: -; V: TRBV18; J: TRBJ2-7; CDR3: CASSPGGSYEQYF; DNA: TGTGCCAGCTCACCAGGAGGGTCCTACGAGCAGTACTTC
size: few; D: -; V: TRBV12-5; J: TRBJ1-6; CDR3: CASTAAGSNSPLHF; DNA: TGTGCTAGTACCGCGGCAGGGTCGAATTCACCCCTCCACTTT
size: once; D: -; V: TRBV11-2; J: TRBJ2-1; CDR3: CASSKEREQFF; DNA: TGTGCCAGCAGCAAGGAGCGTGAGCAGTTCTTC
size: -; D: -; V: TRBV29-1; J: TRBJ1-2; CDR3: CSVGGADGYTF; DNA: TGCAGCGTGGGGGGGGCTGACGGCTACACCTTC
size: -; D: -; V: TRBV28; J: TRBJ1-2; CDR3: CASRRGIGDGYTF; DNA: TGTGCCAGCAGGCGGGGCATAGGAGATGGCTACACCTTC
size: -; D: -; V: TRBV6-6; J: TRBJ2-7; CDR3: CASSYSTGIQPYEQYF; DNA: TGTGCCAGCAGTTACTCGACCGGGATCCAACCCTACGAGCAGTACTTC
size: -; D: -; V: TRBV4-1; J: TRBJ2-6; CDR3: CASSQDQRAGANVLTF; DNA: TGCGCCAGCAGCCAAGATCAACGGGCTGGGGCCAACGTCCTGACTTTC
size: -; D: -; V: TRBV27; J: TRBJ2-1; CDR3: CASTSLGGANEQFF; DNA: TGTGCCAGCACTTCCCTGGGGGGGGCCAATGAGCAGTTCTTC
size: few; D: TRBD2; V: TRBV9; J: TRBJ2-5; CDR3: CARVAGGEYF; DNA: TGTGCCAGGGTAGCGGGGGGAGAGTACTTC
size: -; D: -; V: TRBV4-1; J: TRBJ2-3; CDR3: CASSPDYLGLSDTQYF; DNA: TGCGCCAGCAGCCCCGACTACCTCGGTCTGTCAGATACGCAGTATTTT